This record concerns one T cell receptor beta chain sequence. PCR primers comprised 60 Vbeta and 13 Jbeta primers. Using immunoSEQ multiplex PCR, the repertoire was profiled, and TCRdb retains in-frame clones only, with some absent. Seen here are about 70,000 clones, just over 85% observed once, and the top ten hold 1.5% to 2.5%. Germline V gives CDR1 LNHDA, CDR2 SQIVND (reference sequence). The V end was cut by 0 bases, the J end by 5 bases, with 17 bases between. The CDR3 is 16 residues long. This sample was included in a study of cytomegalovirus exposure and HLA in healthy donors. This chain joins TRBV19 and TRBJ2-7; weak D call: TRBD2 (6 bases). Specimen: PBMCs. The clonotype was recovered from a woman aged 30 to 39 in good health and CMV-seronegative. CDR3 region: CASSIEGRKGGHEQYF. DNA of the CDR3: TGTGCCAGTAGTATAGAGGGACGGAAGGGAGGCCACGAGCAGTACTTC.